Reported below is one T cell receptor beta chain. The target of this receptor is not known. No per-base quality is available; no much larger clone lies one base away. The data were taken from a study of radiation and T cells in renal cell carcinoma (dated by TCRdb to 2019 to 2021). With respect to the entire study: Samples came from a clinical trial, in which primary renal cell carcinomas received 15 Gy stereotactic body radiation therapy followed by nephrectomy 4 weeks later. In total, 50 to 60 samples, comprising 25 or so tumors and approximately 27 peripheral blood samples, were subjected to TCR beta sequencing. A total of roughly 4 million unique CDR3 nucleotide sequences, encoding 2.7 million or so unique CDR3 amino acid sequences, were found across all 50 or so samples.

Following the manufacturer's recommendations, the immunoSEQ kit was used to generate TCR beta libraries from genomic DNA. For library preparation, a first multiplex PCR was performed with proprietary primers, followed by a second PCR in which unique barcodes were added, and bead cleanups were performed after each round. Each sample batch included a kit-provided positive control reaction and a negative control reaction. The final libraries were assessed on an Agilent 4200 TapeStation D1000 ScreenTape, pooled by volume, and quantified by qPCR. An Illumina NextSeq500 fitted with a MidOutput 150-cycle cartridge performed the sequencing, running 156 Read1 cycles and 15 Index1 cycles with the kit's custom primers. The pooled library was loaded at about 0.98 pM, with a roughly 20% PhiX control spiked in. Per the source publication's procedure: Vendor-processed data were analyzed in R, with a clonotype defined as all T cells sharing the same CDR3 nucleotide sequence. For clone abundance analyses, frequencies were normalized to the 10,000 most abundant clones in each sample. Public T cell clones, which averaged fewer than five per sample, were removed prior to analysis. Tumor-enriched and baseline blood-enriched clonotypes were defined by at least a 32-fold difference in abundance between compartments. A beta-binomial differential abundance model was applied to find clonotypes that expanded or contracted between blood time points. Tumor-blood repertoire similarity was measured with the Baroni-Urbani and Buser coefficient, and groups were compared using two-tailed Wilcoxon tests in R. Here the immuneACCESS table is served through TCRdb, limited to in-frame sequences with V and J called. Missing clones are a known gap in these copies; in checked studies unresolved V genes cover under half, and the rest lacks a known reason. V and J calls and clone size come straight from that table; D and trimming were deduced from the DNA. This sample lists roughly 120,000 clones; approximately 80% were detected once. The biggest ten clones account for 1.9% of the sample.

Here is what the overall study found, with its caveats: Because the trial had a single-armed design, the trial could not examine how radiation dose or scheduling affected the TCR repertoire. Top tumor clonotypes rose in blood from baseline to 2 weeks post-radiation, then contracted by 4 weeks, suggesting transient expansion of tumor-resident clones. Tracking of blood repertoire dynamics stopped at more than three weeks after treatment, with no follow-up past that point. No pretreatment tumor biopsies were available, so the baseline intratumoral presence of clonotypes could not be determined.

The time point label corresponds to: blood 2 weeks post-SBRT. In light of the paper, this sample's treatment or condition label describes: 15 Gy SBRT to primary tumor, nephrectomy 4 weeks later. To track tumor-enriched clonotypes, serial peripheral blood was sampled from radiation-treated patients at baseline and at 2 weeks and 4 weeks after SBRT. Every patient's renal cell carcinoma showed clear cell pathology. Genomic DNA for TCR sequencing was prepared using the QIAamp DNA Blood Mini Kit (Qiagen). The analyses included just those samples that passed every quality control check. After removal of 5 bases from V and 8 bases from J, the junction retains 10 bases not matched to a gene. The germline V gene encodes CDR1 ENHRY and CDR2 SYGVKD. From its cysteine to its phenylalanine, the CDR3 spans 14 amino acids. Kept here is only the CDR3 DNA, which spans 42 bases and is read in frame from base 1.

The chain joins TRBV10-3 to TRBJ1-2; a stretch of 8 junction bases matches TRBD1. The clonotype comes from a woman aged 55-75 years with renal cell carcinoma. The input for sequencing was blood, taken from a patient whose treatment included radiotherapy and nephrectomy. The CDR3 is CAISPGQGSGGYTF. The DNA is as follows: TGTGCCATCAGTCCAGGACAGGGATCGGGAGGCTACACCTTC.